These 13 T cell receptor beta chains were sequenced from one sample in a study of blood T cell repertoires in COVID-19. Repertoires were generated with immunoSEQ multiplex PCR, while TCRdb's copy carries only in-frame clones and drops some. The sample holds around 61,000 clones, approximately 84% seen once. The sample was peripheral blood. Every receptor here comes from a man aged 45-65 years with active COVID-19.

This rearrangement joins TRBV30 to TRBJ1-1, with TRBD1 matching over 9 bases. The CDR3 totals 15 residues. V was pared by 3 bases and J by 5 bases, with 10 bases of the junction left unmatched. Germline CDR1 and CDR2: GTSNPN and SVGIG (reference sequence). The CDR3 sequence: CAWSIQTGGKTEAFF. CDR3 sequence (DNA): TGTGCCTGGAGCATCCAGACAGGGGGTAAAACTGAAGCTTTCTTT.

Here the CDR3 reads CASESSRVGELFF. The CDR3 DNA reads TGTGCCAGCGAGTCCTCCCGCGTCGGGGAGCTGTTTTTT. This chain links TRBV6-5 with TRBJ2-2; no clear D. CDR3 length: 13 residues. Germline V gives CDR1 MNHEY, CDR2 SVGAGI. V was trimmed by 8 bases and J by 7 bases, leaving 14 bases between them.

V and J are TRBV12-3 or TRBV12-4 and TRBJ2-2, with D possibly TRBD2 on 6 matching bases. The CDR3 runs 12 residues. V was clipped by 3 bases and J by 12 bases, with 11 bases between them. DNA for the CDR3: TGTGCCAGCAGTTTTAAGGAGGGGAAGCTGTTTTTT. Residues: CASSFKEGKLFF.

The genes are TRBV4-3 and TRBJ2-7; 11 bases are a match to TRBD1. The length of the CDR3 is 16 residues. CDR1 and CDR2 from the germline V gene are LGHNA and YSLEER. V lost 0 bases to trimming and J lost 7 bases; unmatched junction nucleotides: 8. The CDR3 sequence is CASSQDQGTGGREQYF. Written as DNA, the CDR3 is TGCGCCAGCAGCCAAGATCAAGGGACAGGGGGTCGGGAGCAGTACTTC.

V is TRBV7-9 and J is TRBJ2-2; 8 nucleotides line up with TRBD1. Unmatched junction bases numbered 5, after V lost 5 bases and J lost 3 bases. Germline assignment: CDR1 SEHNR and CDR2 FQNEAQ (reference sequence). The CDR3 extends over 15 amino acids. Here the CDR3 reads CASSPPGGDTGELFF. CDR3 bases: TGTGCCAGCAGCCCTCCAGGGGGCGACACCGGGGAGCTGTTTTTT.

This chain links TRBV6-6 with TRBJ1-2; 9 bases match TRBD1. The CDR3 extends over 14 amino acids. Per germline, CDR1 MNHNY and CDR2 SVGAGI (reference sequence). Unmatched junction bases numbered 6, after V lost 7 bases and J lost 3 bases. The CDR3 DNA is TGTGCCAGCACCCGGGACAGGGCAGACTATGGCTACACCTTC. Protein sequence: CASTRDRADYGYTF.

This clone was found once. V is TRBV28 and J is TRBJ1-1, with 7 bases that match TRBD1. The germline CDR1 and CDR2 sequences are MDHEN and SYDVKM. V lost 5 bases, J lost 3 bases, and 6 bases stayed unmatched. The length of the CDR3 is 14 residues. The CDR3 spells CASSPPDRDTEAFF. The CDR3 DNA is TGTGCCAGCAGTCCTCCCGACAGGGACACTGAAGCTTTCTTT.

This clone was detected only once. CDR3 in amino acids: CASSPARAGSNTEAFF. The CDR3 nucleotides read TGTGCCAGCTCACCCGCCAGGGCCGGGTCGAACACTGAAGCTTTCTTT. This chain uses TRBV18 with TRBJ1-1, with a weak D call TRBD1 (5 bases). V lost 3 bases, J lost 1 base, and 15 bases lay in between. Germline V gives CDR1 KGHSH, CDR2 LQKENI. This CDR3 comprises 16 residues.

The CDR3 here is CSASGGLIQQETQYF. Here the CDR3 DNA reads TGCAGTGCTAGTGGTGGGCTGATTCAGCAAGAGACCCAGTACTTC. The chain carries TRBV20-1 and TRBJ2-5; D remains ambiguous. Deletions cut 3 bases from V and 2 bases from J, with 16 bases between. The CDR3 runs to 15 residues. Per the germline V gene, CDR1 is DFQATT and CDR2 is SNEGSKA (reference sequence).

The chain carries TRBV18 and TRBJ1-5; tentatively, D is TRBD1 (6 bases). Trimming took 3 bases from V and 5 from J, leaving 17 bases between them. The germline CDR1 and CDR2 sequences are KGHSH and LQKENI. The CDR3 runs 16 residues. The CDR3 DNA reads as TGTGCCAGCTCACCCCCCTCGGACAGTAGAGATCAGCCCCAGCATTTT. It yields the protein CASSPPSDSRDQPQHF.

CDR3 sequence reads: CASSGDTGSYGYTF. The CDR3 DNA is TGTGCCAGCAGTGGAGATACAGGGAGCTATGGCTACACCTTC. V usage is TRBV6-4 and J usage is TRBJ1-2, with D perhaps TRBD1 (6 bases). This CDR3 contains 14 residues. In germline, CDR1 is MRHNA, CDR2 SNTAGT. The V gene lost 4 bases and the J gene lost 4 bases, with 13 bases spanning the gap.

V usage is TRBV7-2 and J usage is TRBJ2-1; the match to TRBD2 covers 8 bases. This CDR3 spans 16 amino acids. Germline values: CDR1 SGHTA, CDR2 FQGNSA. V lost 1 base and J lost 2; bases outside the gene matches: 4. The CDR3 DNA sequence: TGTGCCAGCAGCTTAGTGCGACTAGCGACCTACAATGAGCAGTTCTTC. Translated: CASSLVRLATYNEQFF.

The chain couples TRBV10-2 to TRBJ2-1, with 8 nucleotides matching TRBD2. CDR1 and CDR2 from the germline V gene are WSHSY and SAAADI. CDR3 length: 18 amino acids. V trimming: 2 bases; J trimming: 10 bases; junction bases outside the gene matches: 19. The CDR3 sequence is CASSETQRWSGGAREQFF. For the CDR3, the DNA is TGCGCCAGCAGTGAGACCCAACGTTGGAGCGGGGGAGCGAGGGAGCAGTTCTTC.